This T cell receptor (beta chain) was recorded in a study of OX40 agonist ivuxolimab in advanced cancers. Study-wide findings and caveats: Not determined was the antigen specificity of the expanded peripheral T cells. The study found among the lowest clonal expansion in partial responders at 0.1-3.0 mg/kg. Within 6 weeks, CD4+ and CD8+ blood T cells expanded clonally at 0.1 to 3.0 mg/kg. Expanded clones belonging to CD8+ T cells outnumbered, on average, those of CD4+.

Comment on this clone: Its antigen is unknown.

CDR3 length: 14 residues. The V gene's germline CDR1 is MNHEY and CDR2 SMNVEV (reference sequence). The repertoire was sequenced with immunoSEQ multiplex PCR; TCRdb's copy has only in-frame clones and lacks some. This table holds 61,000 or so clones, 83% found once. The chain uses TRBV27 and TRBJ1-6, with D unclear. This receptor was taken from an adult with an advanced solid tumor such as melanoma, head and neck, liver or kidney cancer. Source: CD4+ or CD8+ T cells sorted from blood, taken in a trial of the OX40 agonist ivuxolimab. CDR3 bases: TGTGCGAACCGTTCCGAGGTAGATAATTCACCCCTCCACTTT. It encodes CANRSEVDNSPLHF.